These T cell receptor beta chains were read from a single sample in a study of T cells in Graves' hyperthyroidism and ophthalmopathy. TCRdb re-called the multiplex PCR reads through MiXCR, storing one row per CDR3 protein. The sample has about 600,000 distinct CDR3 sequences; approximately 15% are singletons. The sample was blood. These receptors came from a woman between 18 and 30 years old with Graves' ophthalmopathy. Each CDR3 is given with its conserved first and last residue. Each record gives: J gene, CDR3 length, V gene, clone size, D gene, CDR3 DNA, CDR3 protein. A D gene is named only where the DNA matches it firmly. Rows give clone size only sometimes, using once, few, many, or a class for an expanded clone.

TRBJ2-1 16 TRBV7-8 many . TGTGCCAGCAGCTTATCGGGGCGGAGCTCCTACAATGAGCAGTTCTTC CASSLSGRSSYNEQFF
TRBJ2-3 14 TRBV20-1 . . TGCAGTGCTGGAGATCCTAGACTCACCTGGACGCAGTATTTT CSAGDPRLTWTQYF
TRBJ2-1 13 TRBV11-2 few . TGTGCCAGCAGCTTGGGAGCGGGCTATGAGCAGTTCTTC CASSLGAGYEQFF
TRBJ2-3 15 TRBV5-5 few . TGTGCCAGCAGCTTGGTGACTACTGCCGCAGATACGCAGTATTTT CASSLVTTAADTQYF
TRBJ2-2 17 TRBV27 . . TGTGCCAGCAGGAATTTTTTGGACAGAGCCCTCACCGGGGAGCTGTTTTTT CASRNFLDRALTGELFF
TRBJ2-2 18 TRBV6-5 . . TGTGCCAGCAGTTACTCGGGCGTGGGGGCAGGGGGGACCGGGGAGCTGTTTTTT CASSYSGVGAGGTGELFF
TRBJ2-2 15 TRBV19 few TRBD2 TGTGCCAGTAGTATGGTAGCGGGAGGATCCGGGGAGCTGTTTTTT CASSMVAGGSGELFF
TRBJ2-4 14 TRBV20-1 many . TGCAGTGCCCCCGACGGAGCCAGAAAAAACATTCAGTACTTC CSAPDGARKNIQYF
TRBJ1-1 14 TRBV4-3 many . TGCGCCAGCAGCCAAGATAAAGGGACCCCTGAAGCTTTCTTT CASSQDKGTPEAFF
TRBJ1-5 14 TRBV28 . TRBD1 TGTGCCACCCGGACAGGGGTGGACAATCAGCCCCAGCATTTT CATRTGVDNQPQHF
TRBJ2-1 16 TRBV7-2 . TRBD2 TGTGCCAGCAGCTCCATGGGAAGCGGGAGGGCCAATGAGCAGTTCTTC CASSSMGSGRANEQFF
TRBJ2-7 15 TRBV9 many . TGTGCCAGCAGCGCCGAAGGGATTCCCGCCGGCGAGCAGTACTTC CASSAEGIPAGEQYF
TRBJ2-2 14 TRBV7-3 many . TGTGCCACCGCACGTAGCGGAAACACCGGGGAGCTGTTTTTT CATARSGNTGELFF
TRBJ2-5 14 TRBV28 . TRBD2 TGTGCCAGCAGCCTAGCGGAGAAGTGGGAGACCCAGTACTTC CASSLAEKWETQYF
TRBJ2-7 14 TRBV12-3/TRBV12-4 many TRBD2 TGTGCCAGCACCCGCGGGGGGTTGACCTACGAGCAGTACTTC CASTRGGLTYEQYF
TRBJ2-2 14 TRBV7-9 many . TGTGCCAGCACCTCTTCTGGGACGGCCGGGGAGCTGTTTTTT CASTSSGTAGELFF
TRBJ2-5 14 TRBV7-8 many . TGTGCCACCCCGGAGGCTCATCGGCAAGAGACCCAGTACTTC CATPEAHRQETQYF
TRBJ2-4 14 TRBV2 many . TGTGCCAGCAGGGACGGACTCCACCGTGACATTCAGTACTTC CASRDGLHRDIQYF
TRBJ2-3 15 TRBV11-3 many TRBD2 TGTGCCAGCAGCGCTAGCGGTTATATTGCAGATACGCAGTATTTT CASSASGYIADTQYF
TRBJ2-5 17 TRBV12-3/TRBV12-4 . TRBD1 TGTGCCAGCAGTCTGTATGTAGGGGGCACGGTACAAGAGACCCAGTACTTC CASSLYVGGTVQETQYF